The subject of this entry is one T cell receptor beta chain. Its antigen is undetermined. Samples with a second dose at about 4 or about 12 weeks were pooled together. This sample is drawn from a study of T cell responses to AZD1222 COVID-19 vaccine. Data came from immunoSEQ multiplex PCR; TCRdb stores just in-frame clones and leaves some out. This table holds 130,000 or so clones, roughly 88% found once. Findings and limits, study-wide: Clonal diversity was possibly underestimated, and the donors were mostly white British, with more females. Receipt of two AZD1222 doses was followed by a rise in Spike-specific TCR breadth and depth. Baseline seropositives among AZD1222 recipients totaled only five to seven.

With 1 base removed from V and 7 bases from J, the gap between germline ends came to 16 bases. The length of the CDR3 is 16 residues. Germline CDR1 reads SGHTA; CDR2 reads FQGNSA. The TCR was taken from an adult who received the AZD1222 COVID-19 vaccine. V gene TRBV7-2 combines with J gene TRBJ1-4; D not certain. The source material was peripheral blood, sampled 28 days after the second AZD1222 dose. The CDR3 DNA reads TGTGCCAGCAGCTTAGTGAGAGGCAGGTCTCTTGAAAAACTGTTTTTT. It specifies CASSLVRGRSLEKLFF.